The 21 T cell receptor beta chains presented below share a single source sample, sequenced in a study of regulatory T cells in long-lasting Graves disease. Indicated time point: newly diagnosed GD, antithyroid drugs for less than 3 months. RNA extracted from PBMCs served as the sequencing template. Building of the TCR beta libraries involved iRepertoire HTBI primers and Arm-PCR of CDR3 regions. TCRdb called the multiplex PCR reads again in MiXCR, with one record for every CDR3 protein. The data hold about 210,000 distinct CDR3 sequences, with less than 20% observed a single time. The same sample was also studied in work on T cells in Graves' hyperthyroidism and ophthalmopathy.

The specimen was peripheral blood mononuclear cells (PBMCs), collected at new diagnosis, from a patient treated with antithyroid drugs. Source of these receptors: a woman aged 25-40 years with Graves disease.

The CDR3 loop reads CASSHDRVNSPLHF. DNA for the CDR3: TGTGCCAGCAGCCATGACAGGGTTAATTCACCCCTCCACTTT. The chain links TRBV7-2 to TRBJ1-6, with TRBD1 identical over 7 bases. Germline CDR1 SGHTA, CDR2 FQGNSA. The CDR3 has 14 amino acids. Germline trimming cut 5 bases from V and 6 bases from J; bases unmatched to any gene: 4.

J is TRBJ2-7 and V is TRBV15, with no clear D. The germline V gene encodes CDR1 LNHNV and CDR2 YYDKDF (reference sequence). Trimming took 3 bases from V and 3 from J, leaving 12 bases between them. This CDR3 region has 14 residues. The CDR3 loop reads CATSSLSGDYEQYF. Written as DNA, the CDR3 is TGTGCCACCAGCAGTTTGAGTGGGGACTACGAGCAGTACTTC.

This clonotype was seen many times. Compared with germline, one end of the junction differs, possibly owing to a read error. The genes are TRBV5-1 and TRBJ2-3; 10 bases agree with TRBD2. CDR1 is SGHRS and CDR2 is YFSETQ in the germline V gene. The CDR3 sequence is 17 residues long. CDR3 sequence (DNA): TGTGCCAGCAGCTCCGGGACTAGCGCCTCTAGCACAGATACGCAGTATTTT. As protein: CASSSGTSASSTDTQYF.

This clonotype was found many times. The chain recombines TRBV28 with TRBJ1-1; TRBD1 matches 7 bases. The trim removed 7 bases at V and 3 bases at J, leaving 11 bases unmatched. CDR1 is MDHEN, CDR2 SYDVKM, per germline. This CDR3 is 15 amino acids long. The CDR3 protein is CASTLGAGGHTEAFF. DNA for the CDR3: TGTGCCAGCACCCTGGGGGCAGGGGGACACACTGAAGCTTTCTTT.

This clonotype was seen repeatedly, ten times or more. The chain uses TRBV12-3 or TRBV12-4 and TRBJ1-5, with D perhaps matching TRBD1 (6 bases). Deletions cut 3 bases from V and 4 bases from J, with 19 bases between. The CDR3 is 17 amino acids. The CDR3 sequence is CASSFRQGPEGNQPQHF. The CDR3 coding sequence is TGTGCCAGCAGTTTCCGTCAGGGGCCCGAGGGGAATCAGCCCCAGCATTTT.

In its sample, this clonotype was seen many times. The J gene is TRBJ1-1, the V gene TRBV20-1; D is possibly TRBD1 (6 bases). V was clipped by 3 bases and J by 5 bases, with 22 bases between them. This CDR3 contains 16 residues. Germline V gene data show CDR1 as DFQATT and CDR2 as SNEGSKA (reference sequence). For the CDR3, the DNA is TGCAGTGCTAGGGTGGACAGCGCGACTCGAAGAACTGAAGCTTTCTTT. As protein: CSARVDSATRRTEAFF.

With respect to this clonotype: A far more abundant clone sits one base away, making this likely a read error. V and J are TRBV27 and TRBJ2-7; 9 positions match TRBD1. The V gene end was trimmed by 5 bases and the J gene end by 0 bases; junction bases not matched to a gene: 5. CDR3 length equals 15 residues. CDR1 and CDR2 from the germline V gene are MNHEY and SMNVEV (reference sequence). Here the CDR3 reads CASSPSTGGSYEQYF. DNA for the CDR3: TGTGCCAGCAGTCCATCGACAGGGGGCTCCTACGAGCAGTACTTC.

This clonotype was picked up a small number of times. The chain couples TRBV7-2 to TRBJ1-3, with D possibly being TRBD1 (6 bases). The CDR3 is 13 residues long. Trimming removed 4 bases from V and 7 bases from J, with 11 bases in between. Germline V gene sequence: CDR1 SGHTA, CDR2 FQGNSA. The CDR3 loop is CASSSGRGNTIYF. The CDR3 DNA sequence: TGTGCCAGCAGCTCCGGCAGGGGTAACACCATATATTTT.

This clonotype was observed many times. The CDR3 DNA reads as TGTGCCTGGAGCGGTCCACGGGAAGAGCAGTACTTC. It yields the protein CAWSGPREEQYF. The chain joins TRBV30 to TRBJ2-7, with a possible D match to TRBD2 (5 bases). Germline assignment: CDR1 GTSNPN and CDR2 SVGIG (reference sequence). Trimming shortened V by 3 bases and J by 7 bases, and 13 bases separated the two germline ends. The CDR3 runs 12 residues.

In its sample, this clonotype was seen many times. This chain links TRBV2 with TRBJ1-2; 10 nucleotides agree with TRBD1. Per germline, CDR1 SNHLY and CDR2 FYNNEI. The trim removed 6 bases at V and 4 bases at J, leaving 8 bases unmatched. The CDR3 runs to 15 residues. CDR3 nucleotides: TGTGCCAGCAGCCAAAGCGGGACAGGGGCCTATGGCTACACCTTC. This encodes CASSQSGTGAYGYTF.

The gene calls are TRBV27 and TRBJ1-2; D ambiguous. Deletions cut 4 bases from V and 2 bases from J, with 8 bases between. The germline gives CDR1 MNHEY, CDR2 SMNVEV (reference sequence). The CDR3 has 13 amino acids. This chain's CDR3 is CASSSRRNYGYTF. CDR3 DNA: TGTGCCAGCAGTTCAAGACGGAACTATGGCTACACCTTC.

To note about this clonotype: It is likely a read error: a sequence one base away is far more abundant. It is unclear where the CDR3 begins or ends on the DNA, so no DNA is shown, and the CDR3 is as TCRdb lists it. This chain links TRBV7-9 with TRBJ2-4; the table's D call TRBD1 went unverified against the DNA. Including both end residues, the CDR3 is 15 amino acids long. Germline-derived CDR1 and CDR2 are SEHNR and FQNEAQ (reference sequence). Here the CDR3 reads CASSFGWGTKNIQHF.

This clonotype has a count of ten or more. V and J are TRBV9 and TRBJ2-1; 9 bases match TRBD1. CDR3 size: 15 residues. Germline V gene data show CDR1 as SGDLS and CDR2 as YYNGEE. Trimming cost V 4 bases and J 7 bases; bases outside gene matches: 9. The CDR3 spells CASSLRGQGGNEQFF. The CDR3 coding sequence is TGTGCCAGCAGCCTCCGGGGACAGGGAGGGAATGAGCAGTTCTTC.

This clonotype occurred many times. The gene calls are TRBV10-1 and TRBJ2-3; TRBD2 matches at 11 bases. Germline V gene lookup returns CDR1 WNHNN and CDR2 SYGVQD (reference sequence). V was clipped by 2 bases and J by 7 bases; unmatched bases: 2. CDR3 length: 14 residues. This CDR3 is CASSEGTSGYTQYF. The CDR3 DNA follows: TGCGCCAGCAGTGAGGGGACTAGCGGATATACGCAGTATTTT.

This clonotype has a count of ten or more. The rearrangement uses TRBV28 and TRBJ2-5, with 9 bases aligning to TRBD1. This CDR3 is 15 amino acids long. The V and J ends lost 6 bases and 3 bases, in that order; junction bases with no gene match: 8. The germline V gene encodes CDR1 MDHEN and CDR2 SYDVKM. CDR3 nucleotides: TGTGCCAGCAGCCCCGGGACAGGGTACGAAGAGACCCAGTACTTC. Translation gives CASSPGTGYEETQYF.

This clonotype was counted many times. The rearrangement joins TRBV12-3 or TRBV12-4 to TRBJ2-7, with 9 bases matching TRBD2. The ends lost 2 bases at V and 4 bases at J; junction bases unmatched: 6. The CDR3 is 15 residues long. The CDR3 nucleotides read TGTGCCAGCAGTTTATCAGCGGGAGGAAGTTACGAGCAGTACTTC. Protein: CASSLSAGGSYEQYF.

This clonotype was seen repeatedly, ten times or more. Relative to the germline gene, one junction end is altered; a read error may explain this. The CDR3 DNA reads as TGTGCTAGCAGCTCCCAAAGGGCCAGGGAAGGCAATCAGCCCCAGCATTTT. This gives the protein CASSSQRAREGNQPQHF. This rearrangement joins TRBV7-7 to TRBJ1-5, with D tentatively TRBD1 (5 bases). The CDR3 extends over 17 amino acids. Per the germline V gene, CDR1 is SSHAT and CDR2 is FNYEAQ (reference sequence).

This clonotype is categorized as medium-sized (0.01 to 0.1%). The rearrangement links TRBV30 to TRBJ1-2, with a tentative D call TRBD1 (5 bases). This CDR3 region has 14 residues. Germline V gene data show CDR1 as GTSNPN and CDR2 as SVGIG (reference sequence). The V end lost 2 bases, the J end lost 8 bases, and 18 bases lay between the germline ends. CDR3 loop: CAWSYGGLLEGYTF. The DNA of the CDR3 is TGTGCCTGGAGTTATGGGGGACTGCTGGAAGGCTACACCTTC.

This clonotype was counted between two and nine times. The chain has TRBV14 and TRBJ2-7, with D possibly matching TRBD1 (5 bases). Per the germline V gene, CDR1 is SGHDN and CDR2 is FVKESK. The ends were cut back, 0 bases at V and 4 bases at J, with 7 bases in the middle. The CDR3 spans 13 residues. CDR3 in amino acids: CASSQDRVYEQYF. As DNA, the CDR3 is TGTGCCAGCAGCCAAGACAGGGTTTACGAGCAGTACTTC. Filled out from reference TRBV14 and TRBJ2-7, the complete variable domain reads EAGVTQFPSHSVIEKGQTVTLRCDPISGHDNLYWYRRVMGKEIKFLLHFVKESKQDESGMPNNRFLAERTGGTYSTLKVQPAELEDSGVYFCASSQDRVYEQYFGPGTRLTVT.

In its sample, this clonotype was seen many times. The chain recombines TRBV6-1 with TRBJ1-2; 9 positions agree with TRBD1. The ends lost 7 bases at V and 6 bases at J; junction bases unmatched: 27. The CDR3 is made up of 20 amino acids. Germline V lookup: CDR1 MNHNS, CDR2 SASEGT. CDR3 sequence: CASMERTGELWRVGVDGYTF. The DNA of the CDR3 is TGTGCCAGCATGGAGAGGACAGGGGAACTATGGAGAGTTGGGGTGGATGGCTACACCTTC.

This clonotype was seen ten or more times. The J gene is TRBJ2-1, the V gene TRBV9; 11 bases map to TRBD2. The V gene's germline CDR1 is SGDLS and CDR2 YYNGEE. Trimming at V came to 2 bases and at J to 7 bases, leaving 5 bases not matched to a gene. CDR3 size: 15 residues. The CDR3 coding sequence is TGTGCCAGCAGCGTTAGCGGGGGGGCCGGAAATGAGCAGTTCTTC. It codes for CASSVSGGAGNEQFF. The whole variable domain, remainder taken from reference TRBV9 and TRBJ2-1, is DSGVTQTPKHLITATGQRVTLRCSPRSGDLSVYWYQQSLDQGLQFLIQYYNGEERAKGNILERFSAQQFPDLHSELNLSSLELGDSALYFCASSVSGGAGNEQFFGPGTRLTVL.